This TCR beta chain stems from a study of shared clonotypes between healthy human individuals. At the level of the study: Per-donor plates numbered three CD4 naive, three CD4 memory, two CD8 naive and one CD8 memory. General study points: Clonotypes which were not shared had lower generation probabilities than clonotypes that all four donors shared. The naive CD4 repertoires of a few donors were compared, and around 4.7% of clonotypes were shared.

Notes on this clone: Its antigen is not identified.

The assay was immunoSEQ multiplex PCR, and TCRdb's table has in-frame clones only and misses some. The sample lists approximately 980,000 clones, roughly 72% occurring once. Trimming pared 6 bases from V and 8 bases from J, leaving 14 bases between. CDR3 size: 14 residues. Germline V CDR1 and CDR2: MNHEY, SVGAGI. Sequencing was done on a sample of memory CD4+ T cells sorted from blood. This sample's subset: CD45RA-negative fraction. V gene TRBV6-5 combines with J gene TRBJ1-6; possible D gene TRBD1, 6 bases. The sequence was obtained from a man younger than 35 in good health. The CDR3 sequence: CASSRSGAYSPLHF. The CDR3 DNA sequence: TGTGCCAGCAGCCGGTCGGGGGCTTATTCACCCCTCCACTTT.